This is a list of T cell receptor beta chains from one sample in a study of T cells after yellow fever vaccination. TCRdb passed the 5' RACE reads through MiXCR, listing each CDR3 protein once. The sample carries more than 350,000 distinct CDR3 sequences, more than 9% recorded once. This sample comprised PBMCs, obtained on the day of the first yellow fever vaccination. These receptors came from a man between 18 and 35 years old who received the YFV17D yellow fever vaccine. CDR3s include the opening cysteine and the closing phenylalanine or tryptophan. D genes are given only for firm matches. Clone size is not always given. Where it is, it says once, few, many or a class for expanded clones.

clone size	V gene	J gene	D gene	CDR3 DNA	CDR3 protein
many	TRBV5-1	TRBJ2-3	TRBD2	TGCGCCAGCAGCCCGGGACTAGCGGGGAGCACAGATACGCAGTATTTT	CASSPGLAGSTDTQYF
NA	TRBV5-1	TRBJ2-1	NA	TGCGCCAGCAGCTTGGGACCGGGGACAACCTACAATGAGCAGTTCTTC	CASSLGPGTTYNEQFF
NA	TRBV9	TRBJ2-7	TRBD2	TGTGCCAGCAGCCCGACTAGCGGGGGGAGGGAGCAGTACTTC	CASSPTSGGREQYF
NA	TRBV19	TRBJ1-3	TRBD1	TGTGCCAGTCACAATCTCGGACAGGGCGCTGGAAACACCATATATTTT	CASHNLGQGAGNTIYF
NA	TRBV3-1	TRBJ2-6	NA	TGTGCCAGCGAACCGACTGGAGCCAACGTCCTGACTTTC	CASEPTGANVLTF
NA	TRBV5-1	TRBJ2-5	TRBD1	TGCGCCAGCAGCCCCCCCGGGACAGAGGGGACCCAGTACTTC	CASSPPGTEGTQYF
NA	TRBV12-3/TRBV12-4	TRBJ2-2	NA	TGTGCCAGCAGCCCGGGACGGTACACCGGGGAGCTGTTTTTT	CASSPGRYTGELFF
NA	TRBV7-6	TRBJ2-1	TRBD2	TGTGCCAGCAGCTTCCTTCCCGTCTTTAGCGGGGACAATGAGCAGTTCTTC	CASSFLPVFSGDNEQFF
few	TRBV20-1	TRBJ2-5	TRBD1	TGCAGTGCTGATCGGACAGGGGAAAAAGAGACCCAGTACTTC	CSADRTGEKETQYF
many	TRBV5-1	TRBJ1-5	NA	TGCGCCAGCAGCTTGGTGGGGGATCAGCCCCAGCATTTT	CASSLVGDQPQHF
few	TRBV9	TRBJ1-6	NA	TGTGCCAGCAGCGTAACGGGGGGTGCGAATTCACCCCTCCACTTT	CASSVTGGANSPLHF
few	TRBV25-1	TRBJ2-2	TRBD2	TGTGCCAGCACCCCCCAGGGACTAGCGTCTACTCCGGGGACCGGGGAGCTGTTTTTT	CASTPQGLASTPGTGELFF
few	TRBV7-3	TRBJ2-7	NA	TGTGCCAGCAGCTTAGGGCCGGCCTCCTACGAGCAGTACTTC	CASSLGPASYEQYF
NA	TRBV7-2	TRBJ2-7	NA	TGTGCCAGCAGCTCGTCACGCCGGGGAACCTACGAGCAGTACTTC	CASSSSRRGTYEQYF
few	TRBV20-1	TRBJ2-3	NA	TGCAGTGCTAGGGAAGCTAGCGTTGGCACAGATACGCAGTATTTT	CSAREASVGTDTQYF
many	TRBV6-6	TRBJ1-1	NA	TGTGCCAGCAGTGTAGACCTCAACACTGAAGCTTTCTTT	CASSVDLNTEAFF
NA	TRBV28	TRBJ2-1	NA	TGTGCCACCGAACTGTACAATGAGCAGTTCTTC	CATELYNEQFF
NA	TRBV10-3	TRBJ2-3	NA	TGTGCCATCAGTGAGTCAGGCGGGGAGGCAGATACGCAGTATTTT	CAISESGGEADTQYF
many	TRBV5-1	TRBJ1-2	NA	TGTGCCAGCAGCTTAGCGGCCAACTATGGCTACACCTTC	CASSLAANYGYTF
few	TRBV10-3	TRBJ1-2	TRBD1	TGTGCCATCAGTCGACAGGGGGTAAACTATGGCTACACCTTC	CAISRQGVNYGYTF
once	TRBV5-4	TRBJ2-2	NA	TGTGCCAGCAGCTTGGGTGGGGGAGCCAGAAACACCGGGGAGCTGTTTTTT	CASSLGGGARNTGELFF
many	TRBV7-2	TRBJ1-1	NA	TGTGCCAGCAGCTTAAAAGCGAACACTGAAGCTTTCTTT	CASSLKANTEAFF
few	TRBV29-1	TRBJ2-3	NA	TGCAGCGCCCGACCAGCCAGCACAGATACGCAGTATTTT	CSARPASTDTQYF
NA	TRBV19	TRBJ1-1	TRBD1	TGTGCCAGTGACAGGGCGTATGGAAAAGAAGCTTTCTTT	CASDRAYGKEAFF
many	TRBV20-1	TRBJ1-1	NA	TGCAGTGCTAGCGGACAGTACATTGAAGCTTTCTTT	CSASGQYIEAFF
NA	TRBV7-2	TRBJ1-4	NA	TGTGCCAGCAGCTTCCAGTGGGGGGGTGAAAAACTGTTTTTT	CASSFQWGGEKLFF
few	TRBV6-4	TRBJ2-1	TRBD2	TGTGCCAGCAGTGGGACTAGCGGGGGGGCCAATGAGCAGTTCTTC	CASSGTSGGANEQFF
few	TRBV19	TRBJ1-2	TRBD1	TGTGCCAGTATTGGATCTGGACAGGGCGATGGCTACACCTTC	CASIGSGQGDGYTF
few	TRBV3-1	TRBJ2-1	TRBD2	TGTGCCAGCAGCCAAGGTGGCGGGAGCAATGAGCAGTTCTTC	CASSQGGGSNEQFF
NA	TRBV7-8	TRBJ2-2	NA	TGTGCCAGCAGCGCCCCAGGGGCCACGAACACCGGGGAGCTGTTTTTT	CASSAPGATNTGELFF
NA	TRBV6-2/TRBV6-3	TRBJ2-2	TRBD1	TGTGCCAGCAGTATTGGACAGGACACCGGGGAGCTGTTTTTT	CASSIGQDTGELFF
few	TRBV6-1	TRBJ1-6	NA	TGTGCCAGCAGCCGGGGGGCACAGGCTCCCCTCCACTTT	CASSRGAQAPLHF
few	TRBV6-1	TRBJ1-5	NA	TGTGCCAGCAGTGAACGGGGTGCTCAGCCCCAGCATTTT	CASSERGAQPQHF
NA	TRBV6-1	TRBJ2-3	NA	TGTGCCAGCAGTCCCCACGGACAGAGCACAGATACGCAGTATTTT	CASSPHGQSTDTQYF
NA	TRBV6-2/TRBV6-3	TRBJ2-1	NA	TGTGCCAGCAGGCCCACGGAGCTCAATGAGCAGTTCTTC	CASRPTELNEQFF
few	TRBV27	TRBJ2-1	NA	TGTGCCAGCAGTTACGGGGGCAATGAGCAGTTCTTC	CASSYGGNEQFF
many	TRBV27	TRBJ2-2	NA	TGTGCCAGCAGTTTATCAAGTACCGGGGAGCTGTTTTTT	CASSLSSTGELFF